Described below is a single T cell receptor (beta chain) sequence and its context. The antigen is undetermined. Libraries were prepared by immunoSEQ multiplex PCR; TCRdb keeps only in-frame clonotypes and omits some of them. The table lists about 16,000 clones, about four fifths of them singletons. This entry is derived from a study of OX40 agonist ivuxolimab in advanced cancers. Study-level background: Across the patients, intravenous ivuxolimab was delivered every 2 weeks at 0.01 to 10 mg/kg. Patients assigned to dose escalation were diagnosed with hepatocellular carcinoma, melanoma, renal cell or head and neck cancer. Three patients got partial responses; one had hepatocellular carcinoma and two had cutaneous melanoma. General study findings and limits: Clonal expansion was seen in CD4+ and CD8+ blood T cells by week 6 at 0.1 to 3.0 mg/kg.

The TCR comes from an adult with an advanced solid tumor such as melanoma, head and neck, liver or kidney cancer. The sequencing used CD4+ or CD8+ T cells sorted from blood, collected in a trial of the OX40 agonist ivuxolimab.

The CDR3 is CASSQSRNRTSYEQYF. The CDR3 DNA reads TGCGCCAGCAGTCAATCGAGGAACAGGACCTCCTACGAGCAGTACTTC. V gene TRBV23-1 combines with J gene TRBJ2-7; perhaps TRBD1 as D (5 bases). TRBV23-1 is classed as an ORF, of uncertain function. Deletions cut 0 bases from V and 0 bases from J, with 12 bases between. The CDR3 sequence is 16 residues long.